The present T cell receptor beta chain was sequenced within a study of T cell responses to AZD1222 COVID-19 vaccine (dated by TCRdb to 2020 to 2022). For the wider study: Because spike-specific TCR depth and breadth did not differ between the two schedules, AZD1222 recipients who got a second dose at roughly 4 weeks were pooled with those who got a second dose at roughly 12 weeks. TCR sequencing covered 230 to 250 trial participants: roughly 200 given two doses of AZD1222 and approximately 25 given two doses of MenACWY control vaccine. Trial participants were enrolled by age into 18-55, 56-69 and 70-plus year subgroups, with roughly 150, 30 and 60 TCR-sequenced participants respectively. What the work shows at the level of the full study, not this receptor alone: After two AZD1222 doses, both the breadth and the depth of spike-specific TCRs were significantly higher than at day 0 and than in MenACWY recipients. The whole spike protein was spanned by vaccine-associated CD4 TCRs, and dominant responses were seen in regions 160-218 and 743-854. Participants were mostly white British, with more females than males. The authors suggested clonal diversity may have been underestimated. No day 14 peak-response samples were available, so repertoires were characterized only after the peak T cell response. Conclusions about previously exposed vaccinees are limited, since just a handful of AZD1222 recipients were seropositive for SARS-CoV-2 at baseline. Reportedly, close to half of the unique spike-specific TCRs recognized epitopes lying outside the regions that are mutated in the B.1.351 and B.1.1.7 variants. In the small 56-69-year group, the increase in depth fell short of significance, most likely because of low power.

The time point label, read with the paper, signifies: baseline before first vaccination. Vaccinee samples were obtained from the UK trials COV001 and COV002, which included a single-blind randomized controlled phase 2/3 trial of AZD1222 (ChAdOx1 nCoV-19) in healthy adults. For TCRbeta chain sequencing, PBMC samples from trial participants were taken at day 0 and at day 28 after the second dose. This clone was picked up one time. It has no known antigen specificity. Base qualities are not recorded, but no much larger clone differs from it by a single base. The CDR3 regions of human TCRbeta chains were subjected to immunosequencing. Per the source publication's procedure: TCRs in the repertoires were compared against a reference library of SARS-CoV-2-specific TCRs that had been generated with the MIRA antigen-specificity platform. Breadth was defined as the fraction of unique TCRs that were SARS-CoV-2-associated, and depth was defined as the fraction of total T cells that were SARS-CoV-2-associated. Using the MIRA data, each spike-specific TCR was mapped to the spike region that the TCR reacts to and placed in a CD4 or CD8 class. Log10-transformed breadth and depth values were compared by one-way ANOVA with Sidak's multiple comparisons tests. The source is immuneACCESS, and TCRdb retained only in-frame sequences with V and J called. Part of the clones is not carried over; for the studies checked, unresolved V genes explain less than half of this, and the remainder is unexplained. V and J calls and clone size are those listed in that table; D and trimming were worked out from the DNA. This sample has some 90,000 clones in its table, and around 90% of those were observed once. The ten biggest clones cover approximately 15% of the sample.

The material sequenced was peripheral blood, taken on day 0 of AZD1222 vaccination. The sequence derives from an adult in good health.

The DNA reads TGTGCCAGCTCACCCTCGGGACTAGCGGGAGGCGAGCAGTACTTC. It specifies CASSPSGLAGGEQYF. The V and J segments used are TRBV18 and TRBJ2-7, with TRBD2 identical over 15 junction bases. The V end gives up 3 bases and the J end 6 bases, leaving 3 bases in the junction not matched to a gene. From cysteine to phenylalanine, the CDR3 is 15 amino acids long. CDR3 DNA is the only sequence kept; it has 45 bases, read in frame from the first base. CDR1 KGHSH and CDR2 LQKENI are derived from the germline V gene.